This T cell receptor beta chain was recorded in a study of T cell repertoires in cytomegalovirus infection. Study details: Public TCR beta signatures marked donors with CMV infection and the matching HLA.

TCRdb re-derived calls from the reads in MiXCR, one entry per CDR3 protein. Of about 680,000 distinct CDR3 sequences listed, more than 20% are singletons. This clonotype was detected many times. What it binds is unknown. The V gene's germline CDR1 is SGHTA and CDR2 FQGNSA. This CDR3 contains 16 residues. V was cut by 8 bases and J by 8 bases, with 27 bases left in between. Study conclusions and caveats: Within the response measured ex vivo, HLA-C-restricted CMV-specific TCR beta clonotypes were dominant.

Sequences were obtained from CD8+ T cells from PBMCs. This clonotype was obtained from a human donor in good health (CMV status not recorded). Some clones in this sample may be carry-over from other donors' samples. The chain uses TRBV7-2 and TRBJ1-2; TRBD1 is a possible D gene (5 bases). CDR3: CASPHPQGLFYFGYTF. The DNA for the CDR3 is TGTGCCAGCCCACATCCCCAGGGCCTTTTTTATTTCGGCTACACCTTC.